The clone carrying this T cell receptor beta chain appeared a few times. The antigen is unknown. This sample was included in a study of T cell repertoires in cytomegalovirus infection. Overall study context: Signatures in public TCR beta sequences pointed to both CMV infection and matching HLA type. Findings of the study overall: Adding up the frequency of public TCR beta families identified people who carried CMV plus the relevant HLA. The response measured ex vivo was dominated by TCR beta clonotypes (HLA-C-restricted and CMV-specific).

The length of the CDR3 is 17 residues. V was cut by 3 bases and J by 6 bases, with 22 bases left in between. Per germline, CDR1 SGDLS and CDR2 YYNGEE. One entry per CDR3 protein, called by TCRdb with MiXCR from the reads. The sample lists some 920,000 distinct CDR3 sequences; less than 35% were seen once. The TCR sequence derives from a human donor in good health (CMV status not recorded). Some clones in this sample may be carry-over from other donors' samples. Sequenced here: cultured CD8+ T cells from PBMCs, sampled from culture after CMV antigen stimulation. The chain carries TRBV9 and TRBJ2-1, with TRBD1 as a possible D gene (6 bases). As DNA, the CDR3 is TGTGCCAGCAGCGACCGTAAACAAAACAGGGAGATCAATGAGCAGTTCTTC. Its protein is CASSDRKQNREINEQFF. The variable domain in full, completed from reference TRBV9 and TRBJ2-1, reads DSGVTQTPKHLITATGQRVTLRCSPRSGDLSVYWYQQSLDQGLQFLIQYYNGEERAKGNILERFSAQQFPDLHSELNLSSLELGDSALYFCASSDRKQNREINEQFFGPGTRLTVL.